This TCR beta chain comes out of a study of blood T cells in healthy people across ages. General study findings and limits: TCR beta diversity per million T cells fell roughly linearly with age.

Isolation recovered at least 6.5 million PBMCs from every sample. As to this clonotype: Its antigen is currently unknown.

V lost 3 bases, J lost 8 bases, and 14 bases lay in between. This CDR3 comprises 13 residues. The germline gives CDR1 SGHRS, CDR2 YFSETQ. Together with a sample-barcoded 5' primer, a J-beta primer mix was included in a second PCR lasting 7 to 11 cycles. Researchers report that a template-switch adaptor with 12 random nucleotides tagged each cDNA molecule. TCRdb passed the 5' RACE reads through MiXCR, listing each CDR3 protein once. The sample yields 1.5 million to 2 million distinct CDR3 sequences, 39% seen once. The genes are TRBV5-1 and TRBJ1-1; D unclear. The origin of this receptor is a human donor in good health. Sequencing was performed on blood. The CDR3 DNA is TGCGCCAGCAGCTATATCCCGGGAGACGAAGCTTTCTTT. Translating it yields CASSYIPGDEAFF. Full variable domain (outside the CDR3, taken from reference TRBV5-1 and TRBJ1-1): KAGVTQTPRYLIKTRGQQVTLSCSPISGHRSVSWYQQTPGQGLQFLFEYFSETQRNKGNFPGRFSGRQFSNSRSEMNVSTLELGDSALYLCASSYIPGDEAFFGQGTRLTVV.